Described below is a single T cell receptor beta chain sequence and its context. The antigen remains unidentified. This record comes from a study of blood T cells in healthy people across ages. In the study overall: Template-switching capture recovered about one barcoded beta molecule per two T cells. Findings and limits, study-wide: Whereas aged donors had fewer naive CD4+ cells, long-lived donors had more of them and higher diversity. Any conclusive comparison of naive versus antigen-experienced cells was prevented by using unsorted PBMCs. Possibly confounding the expanded clonotype changes was the fact that donor CMV status was unknown.

In germline, CDR1 is LGHDT, CDR2 YNNKEL (reference sequence). This CDR3 has 13 residues. V was pared by 6 bases and J by 5 bases, with 3 bases of the junction left unmatched. Primed by a sample-barcoded 5' primer and a J-beta primer mix, a second PCR proceeded for about 7 to 11 cycles. Each CDR3 protein is one row after TCRdb ran MiXCR on the 5' RACE reads. The table records approximately 800,000 distinct CDR3 sequences, about 59% of them present only once. Sequencing input: blood. This chain uses TRBV3-1 with TRBJ2-1, with 8 bases fitting TRBD2. The TCR comes from a man aged 25-45 years in good health. In DNA form, the CDR3 reads TGTGCCAGCAGAACGGGGGGGCACAATGAGCAGTTCTTC. Translated: CASRTGGHNEQFF.